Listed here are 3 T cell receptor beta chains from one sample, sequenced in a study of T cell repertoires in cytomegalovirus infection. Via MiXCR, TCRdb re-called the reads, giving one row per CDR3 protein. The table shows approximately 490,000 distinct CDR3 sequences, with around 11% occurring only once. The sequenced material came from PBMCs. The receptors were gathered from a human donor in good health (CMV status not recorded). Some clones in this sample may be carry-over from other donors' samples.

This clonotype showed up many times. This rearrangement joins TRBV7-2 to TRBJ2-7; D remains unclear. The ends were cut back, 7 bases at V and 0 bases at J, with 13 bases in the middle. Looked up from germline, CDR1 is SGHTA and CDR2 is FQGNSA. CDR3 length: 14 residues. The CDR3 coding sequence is TGTGCCAGCATCCTTGCTCTGGACTCCTACGAGCAGTACTTC. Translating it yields CASILALDSYEQYF.

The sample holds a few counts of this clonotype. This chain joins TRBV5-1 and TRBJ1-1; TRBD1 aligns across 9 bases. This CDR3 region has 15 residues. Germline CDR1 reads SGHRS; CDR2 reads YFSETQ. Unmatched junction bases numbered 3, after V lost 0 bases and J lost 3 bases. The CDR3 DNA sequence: TGCGCCAGCAGCTTGGGGGACAGGGCCCACACTGAAGCTTTCTTT. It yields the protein CASSLGDRAHTEAFF.

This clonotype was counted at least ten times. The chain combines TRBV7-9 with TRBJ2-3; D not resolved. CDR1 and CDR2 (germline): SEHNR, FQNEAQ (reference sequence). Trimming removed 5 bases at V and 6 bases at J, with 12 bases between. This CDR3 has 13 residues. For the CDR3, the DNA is TGTGCCAGCAGCGTCGATTTAGGGGATACGCAGTATTTT. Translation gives CASSVDLGDTQYF.